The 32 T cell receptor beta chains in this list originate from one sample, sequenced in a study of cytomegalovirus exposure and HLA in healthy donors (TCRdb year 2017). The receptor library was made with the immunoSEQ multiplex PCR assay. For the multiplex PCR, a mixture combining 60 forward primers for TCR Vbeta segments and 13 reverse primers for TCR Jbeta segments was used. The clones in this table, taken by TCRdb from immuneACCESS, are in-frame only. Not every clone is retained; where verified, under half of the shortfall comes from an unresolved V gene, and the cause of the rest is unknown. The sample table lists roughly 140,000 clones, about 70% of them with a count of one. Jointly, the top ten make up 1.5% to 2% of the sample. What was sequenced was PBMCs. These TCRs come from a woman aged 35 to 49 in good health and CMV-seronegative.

CDR3 in amino acids: CASSPFDGTTNEKLFF. The DNA of the CDR3 is TGTGCCAGCTCACCTTTTGACGGGACAACTAATGAAAAACTGTTTTTT. This chain connects TRBV18 to TRBJ1-4; D is ambiguous. The V end lost 3 bases, the J end lost 0 bases, and 11 bases lay between the germline ends. Looked up from germline, CDR1 is KGHSH and CDR2 is LQKENI. This CDR3 region has 16 residues.

CDR3 sequence: CASSVANGSPYNEQFF. The CDR3 DNA follows: TGTGCCAGCAGCGTAGCTAACGGGAGCCCCTACAATGAGCAGTTCTTC. The V and J genes are TRBV9 and TRBJ2-1; D perhaps matches TRBD2 (6 bases). This CDR3 contains 16 residues. CDR1 and CDR2 (germline): SGDLS, YYNGEE. Trimming took 0 bases from V and 2 from J, leaving 12 bases between them. Full variable domain (rest looked up from reference TRBV9 and TRBJ2-1): DSGVTQTPKHLITATGQRVTLRCSPRSGDLSVYWYQQSLDQGLQFLIQYYNGEERAKGNILERFSAQQFPDLHSELNLSSLELGDSALYFCASSVANGSPYNEQFFGPGTRLTVL.

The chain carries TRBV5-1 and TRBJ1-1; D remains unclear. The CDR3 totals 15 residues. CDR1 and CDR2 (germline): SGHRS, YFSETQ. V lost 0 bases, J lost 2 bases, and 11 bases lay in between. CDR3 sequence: CASSLETGGNTEAFF. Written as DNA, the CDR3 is TGCGCCAGCAGCTTGGAGACTGGTGGAAACACTGAAGCTTTCTTT.

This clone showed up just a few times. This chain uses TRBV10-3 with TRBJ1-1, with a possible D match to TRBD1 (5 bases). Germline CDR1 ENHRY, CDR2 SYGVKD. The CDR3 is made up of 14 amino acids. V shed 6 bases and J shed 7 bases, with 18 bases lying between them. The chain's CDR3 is CAISGTSYSGEAFF. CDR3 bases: TGTGCCATCAGCGGGACGTCCTATAGCGGTGAAGCTTTCTTT.

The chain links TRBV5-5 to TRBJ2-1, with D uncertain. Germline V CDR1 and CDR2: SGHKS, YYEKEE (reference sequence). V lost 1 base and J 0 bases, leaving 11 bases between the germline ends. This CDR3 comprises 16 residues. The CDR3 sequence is CASSLTWASSYNEQFF. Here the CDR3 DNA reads TGTGCCAGCAGCTTGACCTGGGCGAGCTCCTACAATGAGCAGTTCTTC.

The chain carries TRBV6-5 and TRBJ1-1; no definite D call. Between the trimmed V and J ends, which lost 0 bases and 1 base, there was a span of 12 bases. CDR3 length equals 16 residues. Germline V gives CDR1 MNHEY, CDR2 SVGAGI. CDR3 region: CASSYSSLPTNTEAFF. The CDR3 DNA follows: TGTGCCAGCAGTTACTCGAGCCTCCCAACGAACACTGAAGCTTTCTTT.

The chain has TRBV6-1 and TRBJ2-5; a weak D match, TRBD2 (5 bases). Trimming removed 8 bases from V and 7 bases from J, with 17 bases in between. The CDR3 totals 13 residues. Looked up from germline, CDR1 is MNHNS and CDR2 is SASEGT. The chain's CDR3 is CASEGSQYLTQYF. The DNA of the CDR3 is TGTGCCAGCGAGGGAAGTCAGTATTTGACCCAGTACTTC.

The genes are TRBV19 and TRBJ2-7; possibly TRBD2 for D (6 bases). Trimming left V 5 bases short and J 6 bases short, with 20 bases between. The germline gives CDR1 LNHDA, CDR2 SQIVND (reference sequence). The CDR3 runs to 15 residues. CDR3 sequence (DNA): TGTGCCAGTAGTTCCCTGGAGGGGCTTCAGAGCGAGCAGTACTTC. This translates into CASSSLEGLQSEQYF. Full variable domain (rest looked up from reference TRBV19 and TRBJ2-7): DGGITQSPKYLFRKEGQNVTLSCEQNLNHDAMYWYRQDPGQGLRLIYYSQIVNDFQKGDIAEGYSVSREKKESFPLTVTSAQKNPTAFYLCASSSLEGLQSEQYFGPGTRLTVT.

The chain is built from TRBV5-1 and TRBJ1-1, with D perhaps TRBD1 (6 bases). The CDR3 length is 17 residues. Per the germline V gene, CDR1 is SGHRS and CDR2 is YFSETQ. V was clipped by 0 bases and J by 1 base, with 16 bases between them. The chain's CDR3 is CASSLDGRGVRNTEAFF. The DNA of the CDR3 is TGCGCCAGCAGCTTGGATGGCAGGGGAGTTCGGAACACTGAAGCTTTCTTT.

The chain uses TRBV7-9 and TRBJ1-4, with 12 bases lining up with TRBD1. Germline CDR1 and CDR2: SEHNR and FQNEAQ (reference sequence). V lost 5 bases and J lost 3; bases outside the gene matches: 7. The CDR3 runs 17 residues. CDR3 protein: CASSDRDRGPANEKLFF. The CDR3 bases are TGTGCCAGCAGCGACCGGGACAGGGGGCCAGCTAATGAAAAACTGTTTTTT.

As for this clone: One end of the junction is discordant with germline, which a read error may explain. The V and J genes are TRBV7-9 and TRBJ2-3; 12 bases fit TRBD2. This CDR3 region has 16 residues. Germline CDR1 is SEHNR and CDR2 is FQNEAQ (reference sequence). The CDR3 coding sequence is TGTTCCAGCAGCCGCAGACTAGCGGGAGTAGCAGATACGCAGTATTTT. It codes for CSSSRRLAGVADTQYF.

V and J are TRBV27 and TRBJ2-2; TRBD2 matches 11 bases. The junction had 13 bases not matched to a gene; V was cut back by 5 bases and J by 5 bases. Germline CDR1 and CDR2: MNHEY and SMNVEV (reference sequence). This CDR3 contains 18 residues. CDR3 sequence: CASSPRTSGLGPTGELFF. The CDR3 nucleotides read TGTGCCAGCAGTCCCCGGACTAGCGGGTTGGGACCGACCGGGGAGCTGTTTTTT.

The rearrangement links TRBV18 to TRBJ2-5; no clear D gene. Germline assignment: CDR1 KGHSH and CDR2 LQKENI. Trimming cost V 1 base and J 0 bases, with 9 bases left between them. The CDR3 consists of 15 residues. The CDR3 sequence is CASSPRRPDQETQYF. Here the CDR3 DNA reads TGTGCCAGCTCACCACGCCGCCCGGACCAAGAGACCCAGTACTTC. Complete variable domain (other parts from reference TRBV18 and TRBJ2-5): NAGVMQNPRHLVRRRGQEARLRCSPMKGHSHVYWYRQLPEEGLKFMVYLQKENIIDESGMPKERFSAEFPKEGPSILRIQQVVRGDSAAYFCASSPRRPDQETQYFGPGTRLLVL.

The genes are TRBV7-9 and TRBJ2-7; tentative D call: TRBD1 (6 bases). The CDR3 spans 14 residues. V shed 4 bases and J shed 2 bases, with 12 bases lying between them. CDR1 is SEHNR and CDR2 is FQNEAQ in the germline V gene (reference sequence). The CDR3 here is CASSSPRGAYEQYF. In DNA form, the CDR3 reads TGTGCCAGCAGCTCGCCCAGGGGAGCCTACGAGCAGTACTTC.

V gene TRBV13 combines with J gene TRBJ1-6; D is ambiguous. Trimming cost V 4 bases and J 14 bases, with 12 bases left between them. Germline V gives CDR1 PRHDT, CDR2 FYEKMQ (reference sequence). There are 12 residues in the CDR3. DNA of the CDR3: TGTGCCAGCAGCTCCCGGGGTAGTGCCCTCCACTTT. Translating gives CASSSRGSALHF. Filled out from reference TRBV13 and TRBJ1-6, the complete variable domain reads AAGVIQSPRHLIKEKRETATLKCYPIPRHDTVYWYQQGPGQDPQFLISFYEKMQSDKGSIPDRFSAQQFSDYHSELNMSSLELGDSALYFCASSSRGSALHFGNGTRLTVT.

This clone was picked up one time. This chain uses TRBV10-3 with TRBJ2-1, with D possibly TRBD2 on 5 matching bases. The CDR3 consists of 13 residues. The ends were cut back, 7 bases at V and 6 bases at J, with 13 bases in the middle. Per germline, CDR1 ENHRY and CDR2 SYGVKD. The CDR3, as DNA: TGTGCCATCACCGGACTCCCGAGCAATGAGCAGTTCTTC. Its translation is CAITGLPSNEQFF.

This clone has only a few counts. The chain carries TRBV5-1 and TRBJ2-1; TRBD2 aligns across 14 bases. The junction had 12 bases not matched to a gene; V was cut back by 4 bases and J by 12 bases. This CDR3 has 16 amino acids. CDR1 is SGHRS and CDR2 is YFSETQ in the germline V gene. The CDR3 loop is CASSPTSGGASFAQFF. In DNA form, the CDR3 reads TGCGCCAGCAGCCCGACTAGCGGGGGGGCTAGTTTCGCGCAGTTCTTC.

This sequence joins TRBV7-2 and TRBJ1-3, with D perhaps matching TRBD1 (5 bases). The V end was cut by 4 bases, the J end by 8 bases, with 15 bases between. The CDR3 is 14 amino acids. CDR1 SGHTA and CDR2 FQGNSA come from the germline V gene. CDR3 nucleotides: TGTGCCAGCAGCTCCATGGGGGGGAAGGACACCATATATTTT. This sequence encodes CASSSMGGKDTIYF.

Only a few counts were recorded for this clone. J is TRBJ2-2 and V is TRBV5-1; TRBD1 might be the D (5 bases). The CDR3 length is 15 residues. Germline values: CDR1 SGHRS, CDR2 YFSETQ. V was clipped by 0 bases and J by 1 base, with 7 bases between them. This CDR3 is CASSLGTKNTGELFF. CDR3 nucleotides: TGCGCCAGCAGCTTGGGGACAAAGAACACCGGGGAGCTGTTTTTT.

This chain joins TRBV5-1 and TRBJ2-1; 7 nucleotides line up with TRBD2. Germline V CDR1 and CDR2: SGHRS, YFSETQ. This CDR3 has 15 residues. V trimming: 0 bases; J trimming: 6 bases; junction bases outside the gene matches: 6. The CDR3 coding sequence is TGCGCCAGCAGCTTGGACAGCGGGGCCCTCAATGAGCAGTTCTTC. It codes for CASSLDSGALNEQFF.

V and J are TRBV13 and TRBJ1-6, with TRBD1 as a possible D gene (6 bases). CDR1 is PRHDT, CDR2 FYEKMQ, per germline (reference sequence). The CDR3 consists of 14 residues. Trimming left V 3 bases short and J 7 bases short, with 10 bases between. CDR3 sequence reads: CASSFGQHNSPLHF. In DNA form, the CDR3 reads TGTGCCAGCAGCTTCGGACAGCACAATTCACCCCTCCACTTT.

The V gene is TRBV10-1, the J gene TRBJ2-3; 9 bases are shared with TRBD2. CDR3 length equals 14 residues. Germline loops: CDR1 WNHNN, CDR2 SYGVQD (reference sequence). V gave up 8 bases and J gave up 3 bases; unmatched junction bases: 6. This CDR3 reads CASGSSGDTDTQYF. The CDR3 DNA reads TGCGCCAGCGGGTCTAGCGGGGATACAGATACGCAGTATTTT.

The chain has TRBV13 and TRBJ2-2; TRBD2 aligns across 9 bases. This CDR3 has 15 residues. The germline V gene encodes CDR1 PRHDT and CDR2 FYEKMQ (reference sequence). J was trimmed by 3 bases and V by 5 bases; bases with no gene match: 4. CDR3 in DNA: TGTGCCAGCAGCATAGCGGGAGTCGACACCGGGGAGCTGTTTTTT. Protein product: CASSIAGVDTGELFF.

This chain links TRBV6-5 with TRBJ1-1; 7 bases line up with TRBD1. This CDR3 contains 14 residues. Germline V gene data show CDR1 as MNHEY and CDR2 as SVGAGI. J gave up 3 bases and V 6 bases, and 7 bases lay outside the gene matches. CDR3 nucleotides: TGTGCCAGCAGGACGACAGGGAAGGACACTGAAGCTTTCTTT. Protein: CASRTTGKDTEAFF.

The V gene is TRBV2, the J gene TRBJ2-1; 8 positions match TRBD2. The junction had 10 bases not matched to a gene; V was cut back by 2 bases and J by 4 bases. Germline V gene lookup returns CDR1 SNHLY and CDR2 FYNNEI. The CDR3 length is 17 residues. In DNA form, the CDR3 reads TGTGCCAGCAGTGAAAGGTGGAGCGGGGGATTTTACAATGAGCAGTTCTTC. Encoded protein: CASSERWSGGFYNEQFF.

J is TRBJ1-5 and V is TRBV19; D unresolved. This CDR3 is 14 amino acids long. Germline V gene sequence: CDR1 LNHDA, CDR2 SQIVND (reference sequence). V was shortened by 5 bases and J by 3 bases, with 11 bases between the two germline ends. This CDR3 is CASSLERNNQPQHF. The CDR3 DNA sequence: TGTGCCAGTAGTTTGGAGAGGAACAATCAGCCCCAGCATTTT.

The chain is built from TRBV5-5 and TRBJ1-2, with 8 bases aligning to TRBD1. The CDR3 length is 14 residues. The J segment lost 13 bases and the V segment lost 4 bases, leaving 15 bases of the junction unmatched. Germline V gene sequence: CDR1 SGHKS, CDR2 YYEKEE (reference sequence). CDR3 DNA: TGTGCCAGCAGCCTTCTGGCAGGGGGCGGGTTTTCCACCTTC. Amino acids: CASSLLAGGGFSTF.

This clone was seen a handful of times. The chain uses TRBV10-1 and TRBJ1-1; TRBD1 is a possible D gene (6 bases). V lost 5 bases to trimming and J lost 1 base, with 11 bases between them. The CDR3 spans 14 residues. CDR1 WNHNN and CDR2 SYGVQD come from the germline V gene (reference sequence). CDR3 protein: CASSKGQPNTEAFF. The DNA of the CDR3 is TGCGCCAGCAGTAAAGGACAGCCGAACACTGAAGCTTTCTTT.

The CDR3 nucleotides are TGCGCCAGCCAGACAGGGGGGTCGGCGGATACGCAGTATTTT. It is translated as CASQTGGSADTQYF. The chain joins TRBV5-1 to TRBJ2-3; 9 bases agree with TRBD1. The length of the CDR3 is 14 residues. V was pared by 7 bases and J by 6 bases, with 9 bases of the junction left unmatched. The germline V gene encodes CDR1 SGHRS and CDR2 YFSETQ. Full variable domain (remainder filled in from reference TRBV5-1 and TRBJ2-3): KAGVTQTPRYLIKTRGQQVTLSCSPISGHRSVSWYQQTPGQGLQFLFEYFSETQRNKGNFPGRFSGRQFSNSRSEMNVSTLELGDSALYLCASQTGGSADTQYFGPGTRLTVL.

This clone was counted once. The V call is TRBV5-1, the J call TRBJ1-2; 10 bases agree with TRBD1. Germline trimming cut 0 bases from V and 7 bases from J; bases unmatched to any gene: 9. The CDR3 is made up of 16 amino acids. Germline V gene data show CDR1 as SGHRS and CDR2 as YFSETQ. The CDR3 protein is CASSLETGGWSGGYTF. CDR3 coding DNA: TGCGCCAGCAGCTTGGAGACAGGGGGCTGGTCGGGTGGCTACACCTTC. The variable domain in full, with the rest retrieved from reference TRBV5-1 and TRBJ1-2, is KAGVTQTPRYLIKTRGQQVTLSCSPISGHRSVSWYQQTPGQGLQFLFEYFSETQRNKGNFPGRFSGRQFSNSRSEMNVSTLELGDSALYLCASSLETGGWSGGYTFGSGTRLTVV.

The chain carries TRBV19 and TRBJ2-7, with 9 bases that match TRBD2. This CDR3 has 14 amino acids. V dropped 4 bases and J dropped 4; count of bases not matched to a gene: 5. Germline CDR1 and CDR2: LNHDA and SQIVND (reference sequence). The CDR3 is CASSTASGVYEQYF. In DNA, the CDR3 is TGTGCCAGTAGTACAGCTAGCGGGGTTTACGAGCAGTACTTC.

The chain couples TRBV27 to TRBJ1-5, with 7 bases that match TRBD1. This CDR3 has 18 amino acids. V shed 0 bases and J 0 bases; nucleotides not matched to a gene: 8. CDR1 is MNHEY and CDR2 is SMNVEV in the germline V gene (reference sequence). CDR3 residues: CASSLSGWDRNSNQPQHF. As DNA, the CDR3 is TGTGCCAGCAGTTTATCAGGCTGGGACAGAAATAGCAATCAGCCCCAGCATTTT.